What follows are 14 T cell receptor beta chains derived from one specimen sequenced in a study of blood T cell repertoires in COVID-19. Clones were sequenced by immunoSEQ multiplex PCR, and TCRdb holds only the in-frame ones, with some missing. Among around 260,000 clones listed, 70% to 90% were seen once. Sequences were obtained from PBMCs or T cells enriched from blood (not recorded which). These receptor sequences come from a woman in her twenties or thirties who had recovered from COVID-19.

In this sample, this clone turned up once. The chain links TRBV7-2 to TRBJ2-1, with TRBD1 as a possible D gene (5 bases). This CDR3 is 12 amino acids long. Between the trimmed V and J ends, which lost 5 bases and 12 bases, there was a span of 14 bases. Germline V gene sequence: CDR1 SGHTA, CDR2 FQGNSA. DNA of the CDR3: TGTGCCAGCAGCCCAAATGTACAGGTGCAGTTCTTC. This gives the protein CASSPNVQVQFF. Combining the CDR3 with reference TRBV7-2 and TRBJ2-1 gives the whole variable domain GAGVSQSPSNKVTEKGKDVELRCDPISGHTALYWYRQSLGQGLEFLIYFQGNSAPDKSGLPSDRFSAERTGGSVSTLTIQRTQQEDSAVYLCASSPNVQVQFFGPGTRLTVL.

The rearrangement joins TRBV3-1 (or the pseudogene TRBV3-2) to TRBJ2-7, with D perhaps TRBD2 (6 bases). The CDR3 has 13 amino acids. CDR1 is LGHDT and CDR2 is YNNKEL in the germline V gene (reference sequence). Trimming removed 4 bases from V and 2 bases from J, with 9 bases in between. CDR3 in DNA: TGTGCCAGCAGCCGGGACTCCGCCTACGAGCAGTACTTC. Its protein is CASSRDSAYEQYF.

This chain joins TRBV18 and TRBJ1-2; D gene uncertain. V was trimmed by 2 bases and J by 8 bases, leaving 12 bases between them. Per germline, CDR1 KGHSH and CDR2 LQKENI. This CDR3 contains 13 residues. The CDR3 loop is CASSPDGRNGYTF. The CDR3 DNA sequence: TGTGCCAGCTCACCAGACGGGAGGAACGGCTACACCTTC.

J is TRBJ2-3 and V is TRBV2; 9 bases align to TRBD1. The trim removed 8 bases at V and 5 bases at J, leaving 8 bases unmatched. The CDR3 consists of 14 residues. Germline assignment: CDR1 SNHLY and CDR2 FYNNEI. This CDR3 reads CASAWDRAGDTQYF. CDR3 sequence (DNA): TGTGCCAGCGCTTGGGACAGGGCAGGAGATACGCAGTATTTT.

The chain joins TRBV5-1 to TRBJ2-1, with D possibly TRBD1 on 6 matching bases. The CDR3 length is 15 residues. CDR1 is SGHRS and CDR2 is YFSETQ in the germline V gene. V was clipped by 4 bases and J by 0 bases, with 11 bases between them. CDR3 sequence: CASSKGQSSYNEQFF. DNA for the CDR3: TGCGCCAGCAGCAAAGGACAGAGCTCCTACAATGAGCAGTTCTTC.

This sequence joins TRBV28 and TRBJ1-2, with D possibly TRBD1 on 5 matching bases. Germline V gene lookup returns CDR1 MDHEN and CDR2 SYDVKM. This CDR3 contains 17 residues. The V gene lost 4 bases and the J gene lost 4 bases, with 22 bases spanning the gap. This CDR3 reads CASSSAPVDRPFYGYTF. The CDR3 nucleotides read TGTGCCAGCAGTTCAGCCCCCGTAGACAGACCCTTCTATGGCTACACCTTC.

In its sample, this clone was seen a few times. The rearrangement uses TRBV28 and TRBJ1-5, with a tentative D call TRBD1 (5 bases). The ends were cut back, 7 bases at V and 2 bases at J, with 18 bases in the middle. Per germline, CDR1 MDHEN and CDR2 SYDVKM. The CDR3 loop spans 16 amino acids. The CDR3 DNA reads TGTGCCAGCATCGCCCGGGGGGGTTGGGGCAATCAGCCCCAGCATTTT. Protein product: CASIARGGWGNQPQHF.

The chain uses TRBV18 and TRBJ1-5; 8 positions agree with TRBD1. This CDR3 spans 16 amino acids. Trimming cost V 2 bases and J 6 bases; bases outside gene matches: 9. From germline, CDR1 is KGHSH and CDR2 LQKENI. CDR3 in amino acids: CASSPMGQALGQPQHF. In DNA, the CDR3 is TGTGCCAGCTCACCAATGGGACAGGCTCTGGGTCAGCCCCAGCATTTT.

V and J are TRBV7-9 and TRBJ2-3; TRBD2 matches 7 bases. Germline-derived CDR1 and CDR2 are SEHNR and FQNEAQ (reference sequence). V shed 4 bases and J 4 bases; nucleotides not matched to a gene: 8. The CDR3 loop spans 15 amino acids. The CDR3 DNA is TGTGCCAGCAGCTCATTTGTGGGGGGGGCAGATACGCAGTATTTT. Its protein is CASSSFVGGADTQYF.

The V gene is TRBV5-6, the J gene TRBJ2-5, with D maybe TRBD2 (6 bases). CDR1 and CDR2 (germline): SGHDT, YYEEEE. Trimming took 0 bases from V and 2 from J, leaving 8 bases between them. The CDR3 contains 14 residues. The CDR3: CASSLVGGQETQYF. The CDR3 DNA reads as TGTGCCAGCAGCTTGGTCGGGGGTCAAGAGACCCAGTACTTC.

V usage is TRBV7-9 and J usage is TRBJ2-5, with D possibly being TRBD1 (5 bases). CDR1 is SEHNR, CDR2 FQNEAQ, per germline (reference sequence). The CDR3 length is 15 residues. V lost 3 bases to trimming and J lost 3 bases, with 14 bases between them. The CDR3 here is CASSFILGREETQYF. The CDR3 DNA reads TGTGCCAGCAGCTTTATATTGGGCAGGGAAGAGACCCAGTACTTC.

The chain couples TRBV28 to TRBJ2-7, with 12 bases lining up with TRBD2. CDR3 size: 17 residues. Germline CDR1 reads MDHEN; CDR2 reads SYDVKM. The J segment lost 1 base and the V segment lost 4 bases, leaving 8 bases of the junction unmatched. The CDR3 nucleotides read TGTGCCAGCAGTTACCTAGCGGGAGGGTTAAGGTCCTACGAGCAGTACTTC. Protein: CASSYLAGGLRSYEQYF.

A single count supports this clone. The rearrangement uses TRBV19 and TRBJ1-1; the D is unclear. V was clipped by 9 bases and J by 11 bases, with 16 bases between them. The CDR3 covers 11 residues. From germline, CDR1 is LNHDA and CDR2 SQIVND (reference sequence). Written as DNA, the CDR3 is TGTGCCAGACGTCGGGGAGCTAGGGCTTTCTTT. Translating gives CARRRGARAFF.

The chain recombines TRBV6-5 with TRBJ1-3; weak D call: TRBD1 (6 bases). Germline CDR1 is MNHEY and CDR2 is SVGAGI. Trimming left V 5 bases short and J 1 base short, with 9 bases between. The CDR3 length is 14 residues. The CDR3, as DNA: TGTGCCAGCAGTACACAGGGTTCTGGAAACACCATATATTTT. Protein product: CASSTQGSGNTIYF.